Listed below are T cell receptor beta chains from one sample, sequenced in a study of radiotherapy plus CTLA-4 blockade in lung cancer. Sequencing was performed with immunoSEQ multiplex PCR; in TCRdb, only in-frame clones are kept and a portion is missing. The sample lists 130,000 or so clones; over 80% were seen once. Specimen: peripheral blood, collected from a patient treated with radiotherapy plus ipilimumab. The receptors come from a human donor with non-small cell lung cancer that progressed on radiotherapy plus ipilimumab. Both conserved end residues are part of each CDR3. Fields, in order: D gene, V gene, clone size, J gene, CDR3 protein. A D gene is named only where the DNA matches it firmly. Size values are once, few and many counts, or a class for expanded clones, and some rows have none.

D gene: -
V gene: TRBV6-5
clone size: -
J gene: TRBJ2-1
CDR3 protein: CASSSVVESNEQFF

D gene: -
V gene: TRBV19
clone size: -
J gene: TRBJ2-2
CDR3 protein: CASSPSLYTTGELFF

D gene: TRBD1
V gene: TRBV2
clone size: -
J gene: TRBJ2-5
CDR3 protein: CASSPYPRDRGRETQYF

D gene: -
V gene: TRBV19
clone size: few
J gene: TRBJ2-7
CDR3 protein: CASRAGYTRAEQYF

D gene: TRBD1
V gene: TRBV27
clone size: -
J gene: TRBJ1-1
CDR3 protein: CASSSWTGGNTEAFF

D gene: -
V gene: TRBV9
clone size: -
J gene: TRBJ1-3
CDR3 protein: CASSVDLNTIYF

D gene: TRBD2
V gene: TRBV9
clone size: -
J gene: TRBJ2-1
CDR3 protein: CASSVGVSGGLREQFF

D gene: -
V gene: TRBV11-3
clone size: -
J gene: TRBJ2-1
CDR3 protein: CASSAGGGGQFF

D gene: -
V gene: TRBV9
clone size: -
J gene: TRBJ2-2
CDR3 protein: CASSVAGGELFF

D gene: TRBD1
V gene: TRBV19
clone size: -
J gene: TRBJ1-5
CDR3 protein: CASTIRADRGGGYSNQPQHF

D gene: TRBD1
V gene: TRBV6-5
clone size: -
J gene: TRBJ2-4
CDR3 protein: CATRQGMAKNIQYF

D gene: -
V gene: TRBV27
clone size: few
J gene: TRBJ2-1
CDR3 protein: CASRRLATGRDNEQFF

D gene: -
V gene: TRBV6-1
clone size: -
J gene: TRBJ2-3
CDR3 protein: CASSEGERFTDTQYF

D gene: TRBD2
V gene: TRBV7-2
clone size: -
J gene: TRBJ2-2
CDR3 protein: CASSSTSGANTGELFF

D gene: TRBD2
V gene: TRBV6-6
clone size: -
J gene: TRBJ2-7
CDR3 protein: CASRTSGGAYEQYF

D gene: -
V gene: TRBV10-2
clone size: -
J gene: TRBJ2-7
CDR3 protein: CASSVEWGSYEQYF

D gene: -
V gene: TRBV5-6
clone size: once
J gene: TRBJ2-7
CDR3 protein: CASSLGGWATYYEQYF

D gene: TRBD2
V gene: TRBV19
clone size: -
J gene: TRBJ2-7
CDR3 protein: CASSIGTSGDEQYF

D gene: TRBD2
V gene: TRBV4-1
clone size: once
J gene: TRBJ2-1
CDR3 protein: CASSQETRTSGNEQFF

D gene: -
V gene: TRBV7-9
clone size: -
J gene: TRBJ2-3
CDR3 protein: CAPCGLRTDTQYF

D gene: TRBD2
V gene: TRBV7-2
clone size: -
J gene: TRBJ2-7
CDR3 protein: CASSLGAGGPSDEQYF

D gene: -
V gene: TRBV7-9
clone size: few
J gene: TRBJ1-2
CDR3 protein: CASSLRGGGMLGDGYTF

D gene: TRBD2
V gene: TRBV11-2
clone size: -
J gene: TRBJ2-7
CDR3 protein: CASSPRGGNEQYF

D gene: TRBD2
V gene: TRBV5-1
clone size: -
J gene: TRBJ2-7
CDR3 protein: CASSSLTSASYEQYF

D gene: -
V gene: TRBV6-5
clone size: -
J gene: TRBJ1-2
CDR3 protein: CASNRQAAYGYTF

D gene: -
V gene: TRBV2
clone size: -
J gene: TRBJ1-5
CDR3 protein: CASSEVEGSAGAQHF

D gene: TRBD2
V gene: TRBV10-2
clone size: -
J gene: TRBJ2-1
CDR3 protein: CASCGDRLAGSNEQFF

D gene: -
V gene: TRBV6-5
clone size: -
J gene: TRBJ1-1
CDR3 protein: CASSYGGGQLNTEAFF

D gene: -
V gene: TRBV15
clone size: -
J gene: TRBJ1-4
CDR3 protein: CATSRDSEEVTNEKLFF

D gene: -
V gene: TRBV7-8
clone size: -
J gene: TRBJ1-1
CDR3 protein: CASSSQDRPEAFF

D gene: -
V gene: TRBV5-1
clone size: -
J gene: TRBJ2-7
CDR3 protein: CASSRDLYEQYF

D gene: -
V gene: TRBV4-1
clone size: -
J gene: TRBJ2-7
CDR3 protein: CASRLESEPRGEQYF

D gene: TRBD1
V gene: TRBV6-1
clone size: -
J gene: TRBJ1-2
CDR3 protein: CASRRPGQGIYGYTF

D gene: -
V gene: TRBV7-2
clone size: -
J gene: TRBJ2-1
CDR3 protein: CASSLGPGEQFF

D gene: -
V gene: TRBV30
clone size: -
J gene: TRBJ2-1
CDR3 protein: CAWSKASLEQFF

D gene: -
V gene: TRBV21-1
clone size: -
J gene: TRBJ1-1
CDR3 protein: CASSERGGPPGTEAFF

D gene: TRBD1
V gene: TRBV5-1
clone size: once
J gene: TRBJ1-1
CDR3 protein: CASSAGTGGMNTEAFF

D gene: -
V gene: TRBV11-2
clone size: -
J gene: TRBJ2-1
CDR3 protein: CASRLIERGNEQFF

D gene: TRBD2
V gene: TRBV18
clone size: -
J gene: TRBJ2-7
CDR3 protein: CASSPPQREIYEQYF

D gene: -
V gene: TRBV6-6
clone size: -
J gene: TRBJ1-1
CDR3 protein: CASSLTRMNTEAFF

D gene: TRBD1
V gene: TRBV7-6
clone size: -
J gene: TRBJ1-5
CDR3 protein: CASGQTGDQPQHF

D gene: TRBD1
V gene: TRBV2
clone size: -
J gene: TRBJ1-4
CDR3 protein: CASSAGTGVEKLFF

D gene: TRBD2
V gene: TRBV27
clone size: -
J gene: TRBJ2-1
CDR3 protein: CASSLRRTSGRPDEQFF

D gene: -
V gene: TRBV18
clone size: once
J gene: TRBJ1-5
CDR3 protein: CASSPSGTNQPQHF

D gene: -
V gene: TRBV5-1
clone size: -
J gene: TRBJ2-7
CDR3 protein: CASSPQGASYEQYF

D gene: -
V gene: TRBV19
clone size: once
J gene: TRBJ2-1
CDR3 protein: CATLFLEFLSSYNEQFF

D gene: TRBD1
V gene: TRBV18
clone size: -
J gene: TRBJ2-7
CDR3 protein: CASSPYGDSYEQYF

D gene: -
V gene: TRBV6-5
clone size: -
J gene: TRBJ1-1
CDR3 protein: CASSPFVNTEAFF

D gene: -
V gene: TRBV10-3
clone size: -
J gene: TRBJ2-1
CDR3 protein: CAIRATGPPRDEQFF

D gene: -
V gene: TRBV5-1
clone size: -
J gene: TRBJ2-1
CDR3 protein: CASSLALNEQFF

D gene: -
V gene: TRBV10-3
clone size: -
J gene: TRBJ1-1
CDR3 protein: CAITVKWDTEAFF

D gene: -
V gene: TRBV5-1
clone size: once
J gene: TRBJ1-4
CDR3 protein: CASSLTAGGYEKLFF

D gene: -
V gene: TRBV7-8
clone size: -
J gene: TRBJ1-4
CDR3 protein: CASSLSGAWPNEKLFF

D gene: -
V gene: TRBV4-1
clone size: once
J gene: TRBJ2-3
CDR3 protein: CASSQVSGGEDTQYF